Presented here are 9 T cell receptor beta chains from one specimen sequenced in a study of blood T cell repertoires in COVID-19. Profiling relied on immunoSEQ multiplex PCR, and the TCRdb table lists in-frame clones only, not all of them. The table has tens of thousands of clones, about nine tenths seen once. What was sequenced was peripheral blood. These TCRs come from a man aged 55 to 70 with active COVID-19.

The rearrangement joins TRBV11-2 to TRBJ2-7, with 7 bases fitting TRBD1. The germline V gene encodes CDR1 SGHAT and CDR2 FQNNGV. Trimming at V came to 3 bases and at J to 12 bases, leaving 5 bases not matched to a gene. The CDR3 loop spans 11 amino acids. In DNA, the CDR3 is TGTGCCAGCAGCTTGCGACAGGGCACGTACTTC. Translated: CASSLRQGTYF.

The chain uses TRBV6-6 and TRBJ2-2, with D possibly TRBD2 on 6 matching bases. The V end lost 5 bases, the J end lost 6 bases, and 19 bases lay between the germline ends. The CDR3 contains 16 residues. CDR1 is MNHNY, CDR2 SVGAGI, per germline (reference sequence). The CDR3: CASSGLARGGAGELFF. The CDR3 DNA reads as TGTGCCAGCAGTGGCCTAGCGAGGGGTGGGGCCGGGGAGCTGTTTTTT.

The CDR3 loop is CASSAPGADTQYF. CDR3 nucleotides: TGTGCCAGCAGTGCCCCGGGGGCAGATACGCAGTATTTT. The chain has TRBV6-6 and TRBJ2-3; D is possibly TRBD2 (6 bases). The germline V and J ends were trimmed by 5 bases and 4 bases, with 10 bases remaining between them. Germline CDR1 is MNHNY and CDR2 is SVGAGI (reference sequence). The CDR3 covers 13 residues.

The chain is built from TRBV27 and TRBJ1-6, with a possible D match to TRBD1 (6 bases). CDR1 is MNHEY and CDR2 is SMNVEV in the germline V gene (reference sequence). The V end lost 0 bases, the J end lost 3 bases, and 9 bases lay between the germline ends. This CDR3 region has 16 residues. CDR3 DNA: TGTGCCAGCAGTTTATCAGGGGGAAACTATAATTCACCCCTCCACTTT. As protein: CASSLSGGNYNSPLHF.

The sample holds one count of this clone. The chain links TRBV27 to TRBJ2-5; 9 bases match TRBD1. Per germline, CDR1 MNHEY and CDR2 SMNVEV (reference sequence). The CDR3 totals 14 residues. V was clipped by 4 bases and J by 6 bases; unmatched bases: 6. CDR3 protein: CASSSHRGRKTQYF. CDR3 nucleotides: TGTGCCAGCAGTTCCCACAGGGGGCGAAAGACCCAGTACTTC.

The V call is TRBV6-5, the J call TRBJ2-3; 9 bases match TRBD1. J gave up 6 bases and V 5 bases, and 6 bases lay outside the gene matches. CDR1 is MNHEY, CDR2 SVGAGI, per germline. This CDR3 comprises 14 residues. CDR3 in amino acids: CASSNRDRVDTQYF. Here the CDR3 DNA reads TGTGCCAGCAGTAACCGGGACAGGGTGGATACGCAGTATTTT.

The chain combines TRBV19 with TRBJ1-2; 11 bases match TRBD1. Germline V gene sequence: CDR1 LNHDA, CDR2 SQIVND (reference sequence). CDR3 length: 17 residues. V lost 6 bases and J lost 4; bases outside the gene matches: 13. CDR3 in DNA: TGTGCCAGTAGACCCCTCTACTCCGGGACAGGGGGCTATGGCTACACCTTC. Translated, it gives CASRPLYSGTGGYGYTF. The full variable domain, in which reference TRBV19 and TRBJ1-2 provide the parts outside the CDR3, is DGGITQSPKYLFRKEGQNVTLSCEQNLNHDAMYWYRQDPGQGLRLIYYSQIVNDFQKGDIAEGYSVSREKKESFPLTVTSAQKNPTAFYLCASRPLYSGTGGYGYTFGSGTRLTVV.

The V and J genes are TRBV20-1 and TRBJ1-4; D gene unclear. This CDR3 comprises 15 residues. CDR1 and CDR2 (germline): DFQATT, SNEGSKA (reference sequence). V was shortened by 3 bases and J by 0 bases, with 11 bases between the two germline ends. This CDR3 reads CSASFPGTTNEKLFF. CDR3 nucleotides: TGCAGTGCTAGTTTCCCAGGAACAACTAATGAAAAACTGTTTTTT.

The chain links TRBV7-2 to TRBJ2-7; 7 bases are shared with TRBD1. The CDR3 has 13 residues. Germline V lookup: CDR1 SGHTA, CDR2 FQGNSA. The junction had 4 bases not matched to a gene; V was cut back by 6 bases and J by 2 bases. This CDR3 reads CASRPTGAYEQYF. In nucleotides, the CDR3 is TGTGCCAGCAGGCCTACAGGGGCCTACGAGCAGTACTTC.